This T cell receptor beta chain is from a study of T cell changes during pregnancy in multiple sclerosis. TCRdb keeps only in-frame clones here, not all; method: immunoSEQ multiplex PCR. The data hold about 53,000 clones, with about nine tenths observed a single time. V shed 1 base, J shed 8 bases, and the junction held 5 bases outside the gene matches. Germline V lookup: CDR1 SGDLS, CDR2 YYNGEE. The CDR3 spans 14 residues. This sequence originates from a female donor with multiple sclerosis, enrolled in a pregnancy study. V is TRBV9 and J is TRBJ2-1, with 8 bases matching TRBD1. The sequenced sample was CD4+ T cells from peripheral blood mononuclear cells, obtained in the third trimester of pregnancy. The CDR3 protein is CASSVQGATDEQFF. The CDR3 DNA reads as TGTGCCAGCAGCGTACAGGGGGCTACCGATGAGCAGTTCTTC. The full variable domain, in which reference TRBV9 and TRBJ2-1 provide the parts outside the CDR3, is DSGVTQTPKHLITATGQRVTLRCSPRSGDLSVYWYQQSLDQGLQFLIQYYNGEERAKGNILERFSAQQFPDLHSELNLSSLELGDSALYFCASSVQGATDEQFFGPGTRLTVL.